This T cell receptor (beta chain) was documented in a study of long-term antiretroviral therapy in people with HIV. General study findings and limits: Control repertoires displayed wider CDR3 length ranges than the HIV repertoires.

They ran version v3.0 of the immunoSEQ assay at survey level. Using immunoSEQ multiplex PCR, the repertoire was profiled, and TCRdb retains in-frame clones only, with some absent. The data hold 9,500 or so clones, with around 75% observed a single time. A few counts support this clone. Its antigen is not identified. From germline, CDR1 is MNHNY and CDR2 SVGAGI (reference sequence). The CDR3 extends over 11 amino acids. V trimming: 7 bases; J trimming: 8 bases; junction bases outside the gene matches: 4. This sequence originates from a man between 40 and 49 years old with HIV. This material consisted of unsorted PBMCs, taken 1.8 years before starting antiretroviral therapy. The chain recombines TRBV6-6 with TRBJ1-2, with 7 bases aligning to TRBD1. The CDR3 loop is CASTRQGGYTF. CDR3 nucleotide sequence: TGTGCCAGCACCCGACAGGGCGGCTACACCTTC.